The 30 T cell receptor beta chains below come from one sample, sequenced in a study of T cell repertoires in cytomegalovirus infection. For these TCRs, the target antigens are not known. MiXCR was run by TCRdb on the reads, yielding one entry per CDR3 protein. This sample has 700,000 to 950,000 distinct CDR3 sequences, with less than 35% found just once. Sample: cultured CD8+ T cells from PBMCs, taken from culture after CMV antigen stimulation. Receptors originate from a human donor in good health (CMV status not recorded). Some clones in this sample may be carry-over from other donors' samples.

This clonotype was detected ten times or more. The chain has TRBV11-2 and TRBJ2-1, with 9 bases identical to TRBD1. The germline gives CDR1 SGHAT, CDR2 FQNNGV. V lost 0 bases and J lost 8; bases outside the gene matches: 8. This CDR3 comprises 16 residues. For the CDR3, the DNA is TGTGCCAGCAGCTTAGACCCGGGACAGGGATTTGATGAGCAGTTCTTC. It yields the protein CASSLDPGQGFDEQFF.

This chain connects TRBV7-6 to TRBJ1-5; maybe TRBD1 (5 bases). The germline gives CDR1 SGHVS, CDR2 FNYEAQ. V was shortened by 4 bases and J by 3 bases, with 13 bases between the two germline ends. The length of the CDR3 is 15 residues. CDR3 sequence reads: CASSSLKGPNQPQHF. The CDR3 DNA is TGTGCCAGCAGCTCCCTCAAGGGGCCCAATCAGCCCCAGCATTTT.

This rearrangement joins TRBV2 to TRBJ1-1; 8 bases align to TRBD1. The germline V gene encodes CDR1 SNHLY and CDR2 FYNNEI. The CDR3 consists of 13 residues. J gave up 4 bases and V 8 bases, and 6 bases lay outside the gene matches. The CDR3 loop is CASLTGGATEAFF. DNA of the CDR3: TGTGCCAGCTTAACAGGGGGGGCCACTGAAGCTTTCTTT.

This clonotype was detected many times. V usage is TRBV27 and J usage is TRBJ1-1; D is unresolved. The CDR3 loop spans 14 amino acids. Germline V CDR1 and CDR2: MNHEY, SMNVEV (reference sequence). Trimming removed 3 bases at V and 1 base at J, with 9 bases between. The CDR3 nucleotides read TGTGCCAGCAGTTTCGATACGGGGAACACTGAAGCTTTCTTT. Its translation: CASSFDTGNTEAFF.

J is TRBJ1-2 and V is TRBV19; D possibly corresponds to TRBD1 (6 bases). Germline loops: CDR1 LNHDA, CDR2 SQIVND (reference sequence). This CDR3 region has 15 residues. The CDR3 nucleotides read TGTGGAACCTCGGACCGAGGACAGTTAATCTATGGCTACACCTTC. It yields the protein CGTSDRGQLIYGYTF.

V is TRBV25-1 and J is TRBJ1-3; TRBD1 matches at 9 bases. The ends lost 2 bases at V and 3 bases at J; junction bases unmatched: 11. Germline V gene data show CDR1 as MGHDK and CDR2 as SYGVNS. The CDR3 runs 18 residues. The CDR3 reads CASSEGVPTGGSGNTIYF. CDR3 nucleotides: TGTGCCAGCAGTGAAGGGGTCCCCACAGGGGGCAGTGGAAACACCATATATTTT.

This chain links TRBV7-8 with TRBJ2-7, with 7 bases identical to TRBD1. Germline CDR1 is SGHVS and CDR2 is FQNEAQ. CDR3 length equals 13 residues. The junction had 4 bases not matched to a gene; V was cut back by 5 bases and J by 3 bases. The CDR3 spells CASSIGTVYEQYF. The CDR3 bases are TGTGCCAGCAGCATTGGGACAGTCTACGAGCAGTACTTC.

This clonotype showed up many times. The rearrangement joins TRBV12-3 or TRBV12-4 to TRBJ2-1; no definite D call. The CDR3 length is 13 residues. V shed 3 bases and J shed 4 bases, with 7 bases lying between them. CDR3 sequence reads: CASSFSPYNEQFF. CDR3 bases: TGTGCCAGCAGTTTTTCTCCTTACAATGAGCAGTTCTTC.

The chain carries TRBV19 and TRBJ1-6; 8 bases fit TRBD1. Unmatched junction bases numbered 10, after V lost 4 bases and J lost 5 bases. The CDR3 contains 17 residues. Germline V gene sequence: CDR1 LNHDA, CDR2 SQIVND (reference sequence). The CDR3 loop reads CASSRETGVRDNSPLHF. CDR3 DNA: TGTGCCAGTAGTAGGGAGACAGGGGTTCGAGATAATTCACCCCTCCACTTT.

The sample holds a few counts of this clonotype. The chain joins TRBV15 to TRBJ1-1; D gene ambiguous. V gave up 3 bases and J gave up 0 bases, with 17 bases separating them. Germline values: CDR1 LNHNV, CDR2 YYDKDF (reference sequence). The CDR3 is 17 residues long. The CDR3 sequence: CATSRPSEVLVNTEAFF. Written as DNA, the CDR3 is TGTGCCACCAGCAGGCCCTCAGAGGTCTTAGTGAACACTGAAGCTTTCTTT.

J is TRBJ1-2 and V is TRBV6-6, with TRBD1 matching over 7 bases. V trimming: 6 bases; J trimming: 3 bases; junction bases outside the gene matches: 7. CDR1 and CDR2 (germline): MNHNY, SVGAGI (reference sequence). The CDR3 runs 14 residues. CDR3 bases: TGTGCCAGCAGGGCCCTCGACAGGGACTATGGCTACACCTTC. Translated, it gives CASRALDRDYGYTF.

The chain has TRBV15 and TRBJ2-1; the D gene is possibly TRBD2 (6 bases). Trimming removed 7 bases from V and 4 bases from J, with 14 bases in between. The germline gives CDR1 LNHNV, CDR2 YYDKDF (reference sequence). The CDR3 consists of 14 residues. The CDR3 nucleotides are TGTGCCACCATGGGACGGGGGAGTTACAATGAGCAGTTCTTC. Its protein product is CATMGRGSYNEQFF.

J is TRBJ1-2 and V is TRBV7-9; possible D gene TRBD1, 6 bases. Deletions cut 1 base from V and 0 bases from J, with 9 bases between. The germline V gene has CDR1 SEHNR and CDR2 FQNEAQ (reference sequence). This CDR3 comprises 15 residues. DNA of the CDR3: TGTGCCAGCAGCTTAGATTGGACAGCTAACTATGGCTACACCTTC. Amino acid sequence: CASSLDWTANYGYTF.

In its sample, this clonotype was seen a few times. The V call is TRBV2, the J call TRBJ1-5; no definite D call. The CDR3 is made up of 13 amino acids. The V end lost 7 bases, the J end lost 6 bases, and 13 bases lay between the germline ends. The V gene's germline CDR1 is SNHLY and CDR2 FYNNEI. The CDR3 DNA is TGTGCCAGCAAATTTCAAGGTACTCAGCCCCAGCATTTT. Its translation: CASKFQGTQPQHF.

In its sample, this clonotype was seen many times. J is TRBJ2-4 and V is TRBV7-8; 7 positions match TRBD1. This CDR3 region has 17 residues. Germline values: CDR1 SGHVS, CDR2 FQNEAQ. V dropped 3 bases and J dropped 4; count of bases not matched to a gene: 12. The CDR3 loop reads CASSLGITGTAKNIQYF. The CDR3 bases are TGTGCCAGCAGCTTGGGGATCACCGGGACAGCTAAAAACATTCAGTACTTC.

The V and J genes are TRBV9 and TRBJ2-1; weak D call: TRBD2 (6 bases). The length of the CDR3 is 15 residues. Germline V CDR1 and CDR2: SGDLS, YYNGEE. Trimming removed 4 bases at V and 5 bases at J, with 16 bases between. DNA of the CDR3: TGTGCCAGCAGCTCCCGTAATAGCGGCCACAATGAGCAGTTCTTC. Translation: CASSSRNSGHNEQFF.

The rearrangement uses TRBV7-2 and TRBJ2-7; 7 nucleotides line up with TRBD2. This CDR3 is built from 12 residues. V lost 8 bases and J lost 5; bases outside the gene matches: 6. Germline V gene sequence: CDR1 SGHTA, CDR2 FQGNSA. The CDR3 is CASSGGYHEQYV. The DNA of the CDR3 is TGTGCCAGCTCCGGGGGGTACCACGAGCAGTACGTC.

This chain uses TRBV27 with TRBJ2-3; a possible D gene is TRBD2 (6 bases). Per germline, CDR1 MNHEY and CDR2 SMNVEV (reference sequence). The V end lost 3 bases, the J end lost 6 bases, and 10 bases lay between the germline ends. The CDR3 contains 13 residues. CDR3 DNA: TGTGCCAGCAGTTTCGGGACTTCCGATACGCAGTATTTT. Amino acids: CASSFGTSDTQYF.

There are many counts of this clonotype. The CDR3 reads CASSLVGRRTEAFF. Written as DNA, the CDR3 is TGTGCCAGCAGCTTGGTGGGGCGGCGTACTGAAGCTTTCTTT. This chain connects TRBV7-2 to TRBJ1-1; D is perhaps TRBD1 (5 bases). Per the germline V gene, CDR1 is SGHTA and CDR2 is FQGNSA. Trimming removed 3 bases from V and 5 bases from J, with 13 bases in between. The CDR3 sequence is 14 residues long.

The chain is built from TRBV6-6 and TRBJ1-3; possible D gene TRBD1, 6 bases. V was trimmed by 0 bases and J by 0 bases, leaving 9 bases between them. The CDR3 has 16 amino acids. Germline V gene data show CDR1 as MNHNY and CDR2 as SVGAGI (reference sequence). DNA for the CDR3: TGTGCCAGCAGTTACTCGCACAGGGACTCTGGAAACACCATATATTTT. Translation gives CASSYSHRDSGNTIYF.

This clonotype was observed a handful of times. The chain is built from TRBV7-6 and TRBJ2-7, with no clear D. Trimming stripped 7 bases from V and 0 bases from J, with 10 bases between. Germline CDR1 and CDR2: SGHVS and FNYEAQ. The CDR3 has 13 amino acids. Here the CDR3 reads CASKELSSYEQYF. The CDR3 region has the DNA TGTGCCAGCAAAGAGTTAAGCTCCTACGAGCAGTACTTC.

This clonotype was seen more than once but under ten times. The V call is TRBV10-3, the J call TRBJ1-2; D might be TRBD1 (6 bases). From germline, CDR1 is ENHRY and CDR2 SYGVKD. The CDR3 has 15 amino acids. Trimming removed 0 bases at V and 5 bases at J, with 13 bases between. The CDR3, as DNA: TGTGCCATCAGTGAGTCGGCGGGGACATATTATGGCTACACCTTC. Its protein is CAISESAGTYYGYTF.

This chain joins TRBV2 and TRBJ1-6; tentative D call: TRBD1 (5 bases). Germline lookup yields CDR1 SNHLY and CDR2 FYNNEI. Trimming took 11 bases from V and 7 from J, leaving 24 bases between them. The CDR3 extends over 16 amino acids. The CDR3 loop reads CAQQSPSGRDNSPLHF. In DNA, the CDR3 is TGTGCCCAGCAGTCCCCCTCAGGGCGTGACAATTCACCCCTCCACTTT.

This clonotype was detected only a few times. V usage is TRBV7-2 and J usage is TRBJ2-7; possible D gene TRBD2, 6 bases. The germline V and J ends were trimmed by 5 bases and 0 bases, with 11 bases remaining between them. The germline V gene has CDR1 SGHTA and CDR2 FQGNSA. The CDR3 consists of 14 residues. CDR3: CASSPDGGSYEQYF. CDR3 DNA: TGTGCCAGCAGCCCCGACGGGGGCTCCTACGAGCAGTACTTC.

This clonotype was observed many times. The V gene is TRBV7-2, the J gene TRBJ2-1, with D possibly matching TRBD2 (5 bases). The V gene's germline CDR1 is SGHTA and CDR2 FQGNSA. This CDR3 has 17 amino acids. Trimming took 1 base from V and 2 from J, leaving 15 bases between them. The CDR3 is CASSLDPVAGAYNEQFF. The CDR3 DNA follows: TGTGCCAGCAGCTTAGACCCGGTTGCGGGCGCCTACAATGAGCAGTTCTTC.

The genes are TRBV14 and TRBJ2-7; D is undetermined. Looked up from germline, CDR1 is SGHDN and CDR2 is FVKESK. This CDR3 has 16 residues. The germline V and J ends were trimmed by 5 bases and 6 bases, with 23 bases remaining between them. The CDR3 nucleotides are TGTGCCAGCAGCAAAAGTAGGTCGGTCCTATTTGGCGAGCAGTACTTC. Translated, it gives CASSKSRSVLFGEQYF. Supplemented by reference TRBV14 and TRBJ2-7, the full variable domain reads EAGVTQFPSHSVIEKGQTVTLRCDPISGHDNLYWYRRVMGKEIKFLLHFVKESKQDESGMPNNRFLAERTGGTYSTLKVQPAELEDSGVYFCASSKSRSVLFGEQYFGPGTRLTVT.

This clonotype was seen more than once but under ten times. The chain joins TRBV27 to TRBJ2-3; perhaps TRBD1 as D (5 bases). Trimming removed 7 bases at V and 6 bases at J, with 20 bases between. The V gene's germline CDR1 is MNHEY and CDR2 SMNVEV (reference sequence). The CDR3 is 15 residues long. CDR3 region: CASTPARAPSDTQYF. CDR3 DNA: TGTGCCAGCACCCCGGCCAGGGCGCCTTCGGATACGCAGTATTTT.

This clonotype was seen a few times. The chain couples TRBV6-6 to TRBJ2-7; TRBD2 matches 12 bases. The CDR3 is 18 amino acids. Losses at the gene ends were 6 bases for V and 5 bases for J; bases not matched to a gene: 17. The germline V gene encodes CDR1 MNHNY and CDR2 SVGAGI (reference sequence). In nucleotides, the CDR3 is TGTGCCAGCAGCTCGAATCGTAGACTAGCGGGGGACCTGGACGAGCAGTACGTC. Translated: CASSSNRRLAGDLDEQYV.

This clonotype was seen a few times. The chain links TRBV10-3 to TRBJ2-5; 10 bases line up with TRBD1. CDR3 length: 18 amino acids. J lost 4 bases, V lost 3 bases, and 14 bases had no gene match. Germline CDR1 ENHRY, CDR2 SYGVKD. In nucleotides, the CDR3 is TGTGCCATCAGTGACTTTAGGTCTGTGACAGGGGGCGGAGAGACCCAGTACTTC. Protein: CAISDFRSVTGGGETQYF.

The chain joins TRBV2 to TRBJ2-1, with D tentatively TRBD1 or TRBD2 (5 bases each). The CDR3 contains 17 residues. The germline V and J ends were trimmed by 5 bases and 2 bases, with 19 bases remaining between them. Germline lookup yields CDR1 SNHLY and CDR2 FYNNEI. In DNA, the CDR3 is TGTGCCAGCAGTAAAGGGACCGGGCACCCCGCCTACAATGAGCAGTTCTTC. Protein: CASSKGTGHPAYNEQFF.